Below, 21 T cell receptor beta chains from the same sample are listed, as sequenced in a study of identifying expanded T cells in peripheral blood. TCRdb's table, derived via immunoSEQ multiplex PCR, lists solely in-frame clones and lacks some. The sample consists of over 85,000 clones, roughly 81% of them appearing once. The specimen sequenced was blood. All receptors derive from a person between 18 and 70 years old in good health.

The V gene is TRBV30, the J gene TRBJ2-7, with D possibly TRBD1 on 6 matching bases. Trimming took off 5 bases at V and 2 bases at J, with 10 bases between the two ends. Per germline, CDR1 GTSNPN and CDR2 SVGIG (reference sequence). The length of the CDR3 is 12 residues. This CDR3 is CAWEGQTYEQYF. The CDR3 region has the DNA TGTGCCTGGGAAGGACAGACCTACGAGCAGTACTTC. The full variable domain, in which reference TRBV30 and TRBJ2-7 provide the parts outside the CDR3, is SQTIHQWPATLVQPVGSPLSLECTVEGTSNPNLYWYRQAAGRGLQLLFYSVGIGQISSEVPQNLSASRPQDRQFILSSKKLLLSDSGFYLCAWEGQTYEQYFGPGTRLTVT.

This clone was observed once. The V gene is TRBV7-3, the J gene TRBJ2-6, with D unresolved. The germline CDR1 and CDR2 sequences are SGHTA and FQGTGA. The CDR3 is made up of 16 amino acids. The V and J ends lost 5 bases and 4 bases respectively, with 15 bases between them. CDR3 nucleotides: TGTGCCAGCAGCACCGGTTACACTTCAGGGGCCAACGTCCTGACTTTC. Protein: CASSTGYTSGANVLTF.

The chain employs TRBV2 and TRBJ2-1; D may be TRBD2 (5 bases). This CDR3 spans 16 amino acids. V was clipped by 1 base and J by 0 bases, with 10 bases between them. Germline CDR1 reads SNHLY; CDR2 reads FYNNEI. Here the CDR3 DNA reads TGTGCCAGCAGTGAAGAGGAGGACGGCTCCTACAATGAGCAGTTCTTC. It encodes CASSEEEDGSYNEQFF.

V usage is TRBV5-1 and J usage is TRBJ1-2, with D unresolved. V lost 2 bases, J lost 3 bases, and 26 bases lay in between. The CDR3 runs to 19 residues. Germline assignment: CDR1 SGHRS and CDR2 YFSETQ. The CDR3: CASSLRPLSSNTLDYGYTF. The CDR3 DNA sequence: TGCGCCAGCAGCTTAAGGCCGCTATCCTCGAACACCCTAGACTATGGCTACACCTTC. Supplemented by reference TRBV5-1 and TRBJ1-2, the full variable domain reads KAGVTQTPRYLIKTRGQQVTLSCSPISGHRSVSWYQQTPGQGLQFLFEYFSETQRNKGNFPGRFSGRQFSNSRSEMNVSTLELGDSALYLCASSLRPLSSNTLDYGYTFGSGTRLTVV.

The chain has TRBV6-1 and TRBJ1-6, with D maybe TRBD1 (5 bases). Germline assignment: CDR1 MNHNS and CDR2 SASEGT. The CDR3 has 14 residues. V lost 7 bases, J lost 9 bases, and 16 bases lay in between. The DNA for the CDR3 is TGTGCCAGCATAGAAGGGGAAGATTCTTCACCCCTCCACTTT. Protein sequence: CASIEGEDSSPLHF.

This chain connects TRBV6-1 to TRBJ1-1, with D perhaps matching TRBD1 (5 bases). This CDR3 has 15 residues. V was clipped by 3 bases and J by 3 bases, with 14 bases between them. The germline CDR1 and CDR2 sequences are MNHNS and SASEGT. For the CDR3, the DNA is TGTGCCAGCAGTGATCCAGACAGACTATACACTGAAGCTTTCTTT. Amino acid sequence: CASSDPDRLYTEAFF.

This clone showed up just once. In DNA form, the CDR3 reads TGTGCCAGCAGTGCGAACTGGGGCTCTGGAAACACCATATATTTT. Translation gives CASSANWGSGNTIYF. The rearrangement links TRBV2 to TRBJ1-3; unclear D gene. V was shortened by 4 bases and J by 0 bases, with 10 bases between the two germline ends. The CDR3 consists of 15 residues. Germline assignment: CDR1 SNHLY and CDR2 FYNNEI.

The rearrangement links TRBV4-1 to TRBJ2-5, with 11 nucleotides matching TRBD2. Looked up from germline, CDR1 is MGHRA and CDR2 is YSYEKL. The trim removed 1 base at V and 5 bases at J, leaving 12 bases unmatched. This CDR3 region has 18 residues. In DNA, the CDR3 is TGCGCCAGCAGCCAAGGTAGCGGGGGGGCTACTATACATGAGACCCAGTACTTC. Amino acids: CASSQGSGGATIHETQYF.

This clone was picked up one time. The chain combines TRBV29-1 with TRBJ2-2; D uncertain. CDR1 is SQVTM and CDR2 is ANQGSEA in the germline V gene. The CDR3 is 10 amino acids. The V gene lost 6 bases and the J gene lost 6 bases, with 5 bases spanning the gap. The CDR3 sequence: CSVHAGELFF. The CDR3 DNA sequence: TGCAGCGTGCACGCCGGGGAGCTGTTTTTT.

This chain uses TRBV5-5 with TRBJ1-6; maybe TRBD1 (5 bases). Germline V gene data show CDR1 as SGHKS and CDR2 as YYEKEE (reference sequence). CDR3 size: 18 residues. V gave up 4 bases and J gave up 2 bases, with 19 bases separating them. The CDR3 sequence: CASSQIPRESPYNSPLHF. In DNA, the CDR3 is TGTGCCAGCAGCCAAATCCCCAGGGAGAGCCCCTATAATTCACCCCTCCACTTT.

The gene calls are TRBV19 and TRBJ1-2; possible D gene TRBD1, 5 bases. V shed 1 base and J shed 4 bases, with 13 bases lying between them. CDR1 is LNHDA, CDR2 SQIVND, per germline (reference sequence). The CDR3 contains 15 residues. Written as DNA, the CDR3 is TGTGCCAGTAGTATAGGGAGGTCAGGGAGCTATGGCTACACCTTC. Translation gives CASSIGRSGSYGYTF.

As DNA, the CDR3 is TGTGCCAGCAAATTCCAGGACCCGGGCTCCTACGAGCAGTACTTC. The encoded protein is CASKFQDPGSYEQYF. This chain links TRBV6-1 with TRBJ2-7; D remains ambiguous. Trimming pared 7 bases from V and 0 bases from J, leaving 16 bases between. The CDR3 runs 15 residues. The germline gives CDR1 MNHNS, CDR2 SASEGT.

The gene calls are TRBV29-1 and TRBJ1-3, with D unresolved. This CDR3 is 14 amino acids long. Germline CDR1 SQVTM, CDR2 ANQGSEA. V lost 3 bases to trimming and J lost 0 bases, with 9 bases between them. The CDR3 loop reads CSVEKVNSGNTIYF. CDR3 DNA sequence: TGCAGCGTTGAGAAGGTAAACTCTGGAAACACCATATATTTT.

The chain recombines TRBV29-1 with TRBJ1-1; 7 nucleotides line up with TRBD1. The CDR3 is made up of 16 amino acids. Germline lookup yields CDR1 SQVTM and CDR2 ANQGSEA. V was pared by 7 bases and J by 1 base, with 15 bases of the junction left unmatched. Written as DNA, the CDR3 is TGCAGCGCTAATATAGGACAGGCTACGGCGAACACTGAAGCTTTCTTT. Translation: CSANIGQATANTEAFF. The entire variable domain, with the rest obtained from reference TRBV29-1 and TRBJ1-1, is as follows: SAVISQKPSRDICQRGTSLTIQCQVDSQVTMMFWYRQQPGQSLTLIATANQGSEATYESGFVIDKFPISRPNLTFSTLTVSNMSPEDSSIYLCSANIGQATANTEAFFGQGTRLTVV.

The V call is TRBV11-3, the J call TRBJ2-7, with TRBD2 as a possible D gene (6 bases). Trimming stripped 7 bases from V and 2 bases from J, with 9 bases between. Per germline, CDR1 SGHNT and CDR2 YENEEA. The CDR3 has 12 amino acids. The CDR3 DNA reads TGTGCCAGCAACCGCGGGGCCTACGAGCAGTACTTC. Its translation is CASNRGAYEQYF.

V is TRBV20-1 and J is TRBJ1-1, with D possibly matching TRBD1 (5 bases). V was pared by 6 bases and J by 7 bases, with 9 bases between. The germline gives CDR1 DFQATT, CDR2 SNEGSKA (reference sequence). This CDR3 is 10 amino acids long. This chain's CDR3 is CSADTGEAFF. CDR3 nucleotides: TGCAGTGCCGACACAGGTGAAGCTTTCTTT.

The chain uses TRBV9 and TRBJ1-6; maybe TRBD1 (5 bases). The CDR3 sequence is 15 residues long. Per the germline V gene, CDR1 is SGDLS and CDR2 is YYNGEE. Trimming left V 3 bases short and J 5 bases short, with 12 bases between. CDR3 sequence: CASSAPGADNSPLHF. The CDR3 nucleotides are TGTGCCAGCAGCGCGCCCGGGGCGGATAATTCACCCCTCCACTTT.

The chain is built from TRBV30 and TRBJ1-2; D is perhaps TRBD1 (5 bases). CDR3 size: 12 residues. CDR1 and CDR2 (germline): GTSNPN, SVGIG (reference sequence). The CDR3 spells CASGAPNYGYTF. For the CDR3, the DNA is TGTGCTTCTGGGGCCCCTAACTATGGCTACACCTTC.

The V call is TRBV7-9, the J call TRBJ1-1, with 11 bases lining up with TRBD1. This CDR3 comprises 14 residues. Germline trimming cut 3 bases from V and 11 bases from J; bases unmatched to any gene: 8. CDR1 is SEHNR, CDR2 FQNEAQ, per germline (reference sequence). CDR3 sequence (DNA): TGTGCCAGCAGCTTCGAGGACAGGGGGCAAGGCGCTTTCTTT. Encoded protein: CASSFEDRGQGAFF.

The chain combines TRBV10-3 with TRBJ1-4, with 7 bases matching TRBD1. Germline CDR1 and CDR2: ENHRY and SYGVKD. Losses at the gene ends were 2 bases for V and 0 bases for J; bases not matched to a gene: 6. The CDR3 length is 17 residues. The CDR3, as DNA: TGTGCCATCAGTGAGAGGGGGCCGCAAACAACTAATGAAAAACTGTTTTTT. This sequence encodes CAISERGPQTTNEKLFF.

The chain links TRBV19 to TRBJ2-7; D not resolved. Germline values: CDR1 LNHDA, CDR2 SQIVND (reference sequence). The CDR3 totals 13 residues. Trimming left V 2 bases short and J 7 bases short, with 12 bases between. CDR3 sequence reads: CASSIITNTEQYF. The CDR3 nucleotides read TGTGCCAGTAGTATAATCACGAATACAGAGCAGTACTTC.